A selection of T cell receptor beta chains follows, all from one sample in a study of T-cell memory formation after mild COVID-19. Each CDR3 protein gets one entry after TCRdb re-called the 5' RACE reads with MiXCR. The sample lists 450,000 to 650,000 distinct CDR3 sequences; around 17% were seen once. The sample was PBMCs or a T cell subset sorted from them (not recorded which). These receptors came from an adult woman who had mild COVID-19 (a few samples of this study predate the infection). Cell type and time point are not known. CDR3s include the opening cysteine and the closing phenylalanine or tryptophan.

>TRBV25-1
CASSDRVQGSSYNEQFF
>TRBV3-1
CASSHRNYGYTF
>TRBV7-6
CASSSPGLAGMETQYF
>TRBV18
CASSPAASPTRRTEAFF
>TRBV24-1
CATSDPGTGVGYTF
>TRBV11-2
CASSLVSGVADTQYF
>TRBV7-9
CASSLTGTENTEAFF
>TRBV19
CASSIGTSGNYEQYF
>TRBV29-1
CSVVWLYEQYF
>TRBV6-2/TRBV6-3
CASSPLPGLAEKNSGANVLTF
>TRBV30
CAWSVFRGRETQYF
>TRBV12-3/TRBV12-4
CASSLMSMNTEAFF
>TRBV6-5
CASSQGGPGFQTQYF
>TRBV6-2/TRBV6-3
CASSSTTRRLF
>TRBV6-5
CASSYSEEDRVGEQFF
>TRBV19
CASTGEGNQPQHF
>TRBV5-1
CASSARGGAPPRNEQFF
>TRBV19
CASSIEGSYEQYF
>TRBV7-6
CASKGFDEQYF
>TRBV11-3
CASSLALWDEQFF
>TRBV20-1
CSARGTSLSYEQYF
>TRBV4-2
CASSPRALAGGSADTQYF
>TRBV9
CASSIGQGAGTGELFF
>TRBV7-2
CASSPARDSYNSPLHF
>TRBV5-6
CASSLWGSTEAFF
>TRBV20-1
CSAGTSANYGYTF